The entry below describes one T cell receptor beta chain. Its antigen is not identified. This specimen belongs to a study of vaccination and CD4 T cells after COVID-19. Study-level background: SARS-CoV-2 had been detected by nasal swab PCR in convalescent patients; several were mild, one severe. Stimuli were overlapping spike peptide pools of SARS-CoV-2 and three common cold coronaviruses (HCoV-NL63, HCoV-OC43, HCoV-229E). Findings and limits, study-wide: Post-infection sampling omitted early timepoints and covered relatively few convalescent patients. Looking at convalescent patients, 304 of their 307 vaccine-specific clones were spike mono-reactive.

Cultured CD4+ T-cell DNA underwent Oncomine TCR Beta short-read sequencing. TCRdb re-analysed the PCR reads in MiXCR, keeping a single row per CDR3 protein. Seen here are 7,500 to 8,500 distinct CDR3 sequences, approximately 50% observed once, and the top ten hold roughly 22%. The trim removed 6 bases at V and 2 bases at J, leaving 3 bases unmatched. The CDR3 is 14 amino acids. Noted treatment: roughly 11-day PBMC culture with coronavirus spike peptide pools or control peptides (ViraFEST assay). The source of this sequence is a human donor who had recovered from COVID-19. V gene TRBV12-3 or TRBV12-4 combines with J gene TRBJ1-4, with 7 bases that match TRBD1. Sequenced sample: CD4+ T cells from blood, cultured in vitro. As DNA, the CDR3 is TGTGCCAGCAGCCCGGGACAGACTAATGAAAAACTGTTTTTT. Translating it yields CASSPGQTNEKLFF.